This entry lists 24 T cell receptor beta chains sequenced from one sample in a study of cytomegalovirus exposure and HLA in healthy donors. Primers included in the PCR were 60 Vbeta and 13 Jbeta primers. Method: immunoSEQ multiplex PCR; TCRdb's copy keeps in-frame clones and lacks some. Here the sample spans around 200,000 clones, about 83% being singletons. Sequencing was carried out using PBMCs. The receptors derive from a man in his forties in good health and CMV-seronegative.

The rearrangement uses TRBV28 and TRBJ1-1; no clear D. The ends were cut back, 5 bases at V and 8 bases at J, with 21 bases in the middle. The CDR3 runs to 15 residues. Germline CDR1 and CDR2: MDHEN and SYDVKM. The CDR3: CASSPKTYPNLEAFF. The CDR3 DNA reads as TGTGCCAGCAGTCCCAAGACTTACCCCAACTTAGAAGCTTTCTTT.

This chain links TRBV6-1 with TRBJ1-5; D gene unclear. V lost 5 bases and J 5 bases, leaving 13 bases between the germline ends. There are 14 residues in the CDR3. Per germline, CDR1 MNHNS and CDR2 SASEGT. The CDR3 sequence is CASSPTASHQPQHF. DNA of the CDR3: TGTGCCAGCAGTCCTACAGCTTCCCATCAGCCCCAGCATTTT.

The genes are TRBV9 and TRBJ2-1, with TRBD2 matching over 7 bases. CDR3 length: 16 amino acids. The ends lost 1 base at V and 2 bases at J; junction bases unmatched: 6. Per the germline V gene, CDR1 is SGDLS and CDR2 is YYNGEE. The CDR3 protein is CASSVWGGSTYNEQFF. CDR3 DNA: TGTGCCAGCAGCGTATGGGGCGGGAGTACCTACAATGAGCAGTTCTTC.

The chain carries TRBV18 and TRBJ1-1; a weak D match, TRBD1 (6 bases). V shed 6 bases and J shed 1 base, with 12 bases lying between them. Germline CDR1 KGHSH, CDR2 LQKENI. This CDR3 is 14 amino acids long. The CDR3 spells CASSSGTTNTEAFF. CDR3 nucleotide sequence: TGTGCCAGCTCGTCCGGGACAACGAACACTGAAGCTTTCTTT.

The V call is TRBV5-1, the J call TRBJ2-3; 9 bases are a match to TRBD1. The V gene's germline CDR1 is SGHRS and CDR2 YFSETQ. The V gene end was trimmed by 2 bases and the J gene end by 3 bases; junction bases not matched to a gene: 1. The CDR3 loop spans 14 amino acids. For the CDR3, the DNA is TGCGCCAGCAGCTTTGGGACAGGGACAGATACGCAGTATTTT. Encoded protein: CASSFGTGTDTQYF.

The V gene is TRBV7-6, the J gene TRBJ2-7; D unclear. CDR3 size: 13 residues. V was pared by 5 bases and J by 3 bases, with 11 bases between. Germline V CDR1 and CDR2: SGHVS, FNYEAQ. The CDR3 nucleotides read TGTGCCAGCAGCCCCGTGGCAGGCTACGAGCAGTACTTC. It specifies CASSPVAGYEQYF.

The rearrangement links TRBV6-6 to TRBJ1-5; D ambiguous. V shed 6 bases and J shed 7 bases, with 10 bases lying between them. Germline V lookup: CDR1 MNHNY, CDR2 SVGAGI (reference sequence). The CDR3 sequence is 12 residues long. Here the CDR3 reads CASRTVKQPQHF. The CDR3 DNA sequence: TGTGCCAGCAGAACGGTCAAACAGCCCCAGCATTTT.

The chain combines TRBV7-2 with TRBJ1-2, with a weak D call TRBD1 (5 bases). The CDR3 contains 14 residues. Trimming removed 5 bases from V and 6 bases from J, with 16 bases in between. Germline values: CDR1 SGHTA, CDR2 FQGNSA. The CDR3 DNA follows: TGTGCCAGCAGCATCACCCGGGGGTCGGATGGCTACACCTTC. This translates into CASSITRGSDGYTF.

The chain joins TRBV28 to TRBJ2-7; D perhaps matches TRBD1 (6 bases). The CDR3 loop spans 15 amino acids. V lost 3 bases and J 2 bases, leaving 14 bases between the germline ends. Looked up from germline, CDR1 is MDHEN and CDR2 is SYDVKM. CDR3 protein: CASSFYRAVPYEQYF. DNA for the CDR3: TGTGCCAGCAGTTTTTACAGGGCGGTCCCCTACGAGCAGTACTTC.

This clone was recorded a few times. The gene calls are TRBV18 and TRBJ1-4; TRBD1 is a possible D gene (5 bases). The ends were cut back, 5 bases at V and 3 bases at J, with 19 bases in the middle. Germline V gene data show CDR1 as KGHSH and CDR2 as LQKENI. The CDR3 sequence is 17 residues long. CDR3 bases: TGTGCCAGCTCAGAAAAAAGACAGAAGGTGTCTAATGAAAAACTGTTTTTT. Encoded protein: CASSEKRQKVSNEKLFF.

The V and J genes are TRBV19 and TRBJ1-4, with D uncertain. The CDR3 covers 14 residues. From germline, CDR1 is LNHDA and CDR2 SQIVND (reference sequence). V lost 5 bases and J 11 bases, leaving 18 bases between the germline ends. This CDR3 reads CASSSEREAPKLFF. CDR3 bases: TGTGCCAGTAGTTCCGAGAGGGAGGCGCCGAAACTGTTTTTT.

The J gene is TRBJ1-3, the V gene TRBV15; no clear D gene. V lost 0 bases to trimming and J lost 0 bases, with 12 bases between them. The CDR3 contains 17 residues. Germline values: CDR1 LNHNV, CDR2 YYDKDF (reference sequence). The CDR3 nucleotides are TGTGCCACCAGCAGAGATGCGAGGCGGAGCTCTGGAAACACCATATATTTT. Amino acids: CATSRDARRSSGNTIYF.

This rearrangement joins TRBV29-1 to TRBJ1-2; possibly TRBD1 for D (6 bases). The CDR3 is 14 amino acids. Trimming shortened V by 7 bases and J by 1 base, and 16 bases separated the two germline ends. CDR1 and CDR2 (germline): SQVTM, ANQGSEA. CDR3 DNA: TGCAGCGCAGCACAGGGTGCGGATAACTATGGCTACACCTTC. It is translated as CSAAQGADNYGYTF.

The chain uses TRBV29-1 and TRBJ2-1; 14 nucleotides agree with TRBD2. V lost 4 bases and J lost 0; bases outside the gene matches: 11. The germline V gene encodes CDR1 SQVTM and CDR2 ANQGSEA. CDR3 length: 19 amino acids. The DNA for the CDR3 is TGCAGCGTTGTGGGACTAGCGGGAGTAAATGAGGGCTCCTACAATGAGCAGTTCTTC. As protein: CSVVGLAGVNEGSYNEQFF.

The sample holds one count of this clone. The gene calls are TRBV5-6 and TRBJ1-6, with D hard to call. The CDR3 contains 14 residues. The germline V and J ends were trimmed by 3 bases and 6 bases, with 10 bases remaining between them. Germline values: CDR1 SGHDT, CDR2 YYEEEE. Here the CDR3 reads CASSWTGSNSPLHF. In nucleotides, the CDR3 is TGTGCCAGCAGCTGGACTGGAAGTAATTCACCCCTCCACTTT.

This clone has more than one count but fewer than ten. The V gene is TRBV6-5, the J gene TRBJ2-5; 8 bases fit TRBD1. Gene TRBJ2-7 matches the end of the DNA better, so the J call may be wrong. This CDR3 comprises 15 residues. Germline assignment: CDR1 MNHEY and CDR2 SVGAGI. The chain's CDR3 is CASSYSRQGSYEQYF. The CDR3 DNA reads as TGTGCCAGCAGTTACTCGAGACAGGGGTCCTACGAGCAGTACTTC.

This chain connects TRBV4-1 to TRBJ2-5, with 7 bases that match TRBD2. CDR3 length equals 16 residues. CDR1 and CDR2 from the germline V gene are MGHRA and YSYEKL. V trimming: 8 bases; J trimming: 5 bases; junction bases outside the gene matches: 17. The CDR3 here is CASSPRGTTDGETQYF. The CDR3 bases are TGCGCCAGCTCACCGCGGGGGACTACCGACGGGGAGACCCAGTACTTC.

The genes are TRBV7-2 and TRBJ2-7, with TRBD1 identical over 10 bases. CDR1 is SGHTA and CDR2 is FQGNSA in the germline V gene. The CDR3 is 16 amino acids. V shed 1 base, J shed 0 bases, and the junction held 3 bases outside the gene matches. The CDR3 loop reads CASSLGTGGISYEQYF. The CDR3 DNA is TGTGCCAGCAGCTTAGGGACAGGGGGAATCTCCTACGAGCAGTACTTC.

The V call is TRBV27, the J call TRBJ2-7; 7 nucleotides agree with TRBD2. The CDR3 has 18 residues. Germline V gene sequence: CDR1 MNHEY, CDR2 SMNVEV (reference sequence). After removal of 6 bases from V and 5 bases from J, the junction contained 22 bases not matched to a gene. The CDR3 is CASRPTGLGGRAVHEQYF. CDR3 DNA sequence: TGTGCCAGCAGACCGACCGGATTAGGTGGGAGGGCCGTCCACGAGCAGTACTTC.

This chain connects TRBV6-5 to TRBJ1-5; 10 bases map to TRBD1. The V gene end was trimmed by 7 bases and the J gene end by 2 bases; junction bases not matched to a gene: 2. The CDR3 consists of 14 residues. The germline gives CDR1 MNHEY, CDR2 SVGAGI. The CDR3 spells CASKGTGGNQPQHF. The CDR3 DNA reads TGTGCCAGCAAAGGGACAGGGGGCAATCAGCCCCAGCATTTT.

The chain joins TRBV6-5 to TRBJ2-7; 9 bases match TRBD1. CDR1 MNHEY and CDR2 SVGAGI come from the germline V gene. J was trimmed by 2 bases and V by 6 bases; bases with no gene match: 5. The CDR3 sequence is 14 residues long. The CDR3 DNA follows: TGTGCCAGCAGGAGGGGACAGGGTACCTACGAGCAGTACTTC. Its translation is CASRRGQGTYEQYF.

This clone was seen a single time. In DNA, the CDR3 is TGTGCCATCAGTGAGGCAGGGGACAATCAGCCCCAGCATTTT. Amino acids: CAISEAGDNQPQHF. The genes are TRBV10-3 and TRBJ1-5; a possible D gene is TRBD1 (6 bases). The CDR3 has 14 amino acids. Germline CDR1 ENHRY, CDR2 SYGVKD. V lost 2 bases to trimming and J lost 3 bases, with 8 bases between them.

V gene TRBV5-5 combines with J gene TRBJ2-7; the match to TRBD1 covers 10 bases. V lost 4 bases and J lost 5; bases outside the gene matches: 6. Germline V gene sequence: CDR1 SGHKS, CDR2 YYEKEE (reference sequence). This CDR3 region has 14 residues. The CDR3 DNA follows: TGTGCCAGCAGCCCGCCGGGACAGGGGCACGAGCAGTACTTC. It translates to CASSPPGQGHEQYF.

As regards this clone: Lacking the conserved final phenylalanine or tryptophan, this CDR3 likely reflects a read error. The DNA is left out, because the CDR3 cannot be placed on it with certainty; the CDR3 is given as TCRdb lists it. The chain carries TRBV6-1 and TRBJ1-2; no DNA check was done on the table's D call, TRBD1. The CDR3 region is 12 residues in length, termini included. Germline V gives CDR1 MNHNS, CDR2 SASEGT. This chain's CDR3 is CASSPRVTGGTL.